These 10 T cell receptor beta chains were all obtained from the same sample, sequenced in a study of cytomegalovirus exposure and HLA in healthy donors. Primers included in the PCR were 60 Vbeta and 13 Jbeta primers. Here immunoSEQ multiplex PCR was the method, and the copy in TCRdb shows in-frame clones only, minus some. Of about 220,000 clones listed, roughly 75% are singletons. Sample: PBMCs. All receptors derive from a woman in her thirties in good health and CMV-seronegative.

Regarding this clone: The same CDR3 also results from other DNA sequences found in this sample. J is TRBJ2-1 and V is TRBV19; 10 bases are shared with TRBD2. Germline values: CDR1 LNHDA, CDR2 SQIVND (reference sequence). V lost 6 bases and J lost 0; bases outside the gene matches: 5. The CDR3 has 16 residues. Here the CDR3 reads CASSPSSGSSYNEQFF. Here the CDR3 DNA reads TGTGCCAGTAGCCCCTCTAGCGGGAGCTCCTACAATGAGCAGTTCTTC.

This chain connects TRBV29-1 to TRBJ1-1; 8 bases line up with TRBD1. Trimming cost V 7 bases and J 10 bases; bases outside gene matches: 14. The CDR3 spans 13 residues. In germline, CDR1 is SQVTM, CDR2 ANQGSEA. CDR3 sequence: CSADGQGGFGAFF. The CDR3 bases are TGCAGCGCCGACGGACAGGGTGGGTTCGGAGCTTTCTTT. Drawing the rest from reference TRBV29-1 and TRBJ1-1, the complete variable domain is SAVISQKPSRDICQRGTSLTIQCQVDSQVTMMFWYRQQPGQSLTLIATANQGSEATYESGFVIDKFPISRPNLTFSTLTVSNMSPEDSSIYLCSADGQGGFGAFFGQGTRLTVV.

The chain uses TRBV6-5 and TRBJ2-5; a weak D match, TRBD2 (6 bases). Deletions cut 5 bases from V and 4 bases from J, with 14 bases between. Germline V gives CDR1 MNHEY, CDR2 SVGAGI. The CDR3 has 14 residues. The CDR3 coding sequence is TGTGCCAGCAGTGAACTAGGCGGGGTAGAGACCCAGTACTTC. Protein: CASSELGGVETQYF.

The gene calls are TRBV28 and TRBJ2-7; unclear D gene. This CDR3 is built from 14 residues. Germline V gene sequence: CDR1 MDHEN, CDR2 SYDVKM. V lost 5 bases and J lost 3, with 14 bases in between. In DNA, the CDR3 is TGTGCCAGCAGTGCACGTGTTGCGTACTACGAGCAGTACTTC. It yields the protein CASSARVAYYEQYF.

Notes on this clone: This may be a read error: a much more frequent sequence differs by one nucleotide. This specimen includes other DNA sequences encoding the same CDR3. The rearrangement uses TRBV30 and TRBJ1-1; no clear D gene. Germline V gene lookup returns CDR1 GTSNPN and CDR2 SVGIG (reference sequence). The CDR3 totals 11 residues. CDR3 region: CAWSSLPTFFF. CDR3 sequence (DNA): TGTGCATGGAGTTCGCTACCCACGTTTTTCTTT.

The CDR3 sequence is CASSPPAGYGTEAFF. The CDR3 region has the DNA TGTGCCAGCTCACCCCCCGCGGGGTACGGCACTGAAGCTTTCTTT. V gene TRBV6-1 combines with J gene TRBJ1-1; D unresolved. The CDR3 totals 15 residues. V was pared by 8 bases and J by 4 bases, with 20 bases between. Germline loops: CDR1 MNHNS, CDR2 SASEGT.

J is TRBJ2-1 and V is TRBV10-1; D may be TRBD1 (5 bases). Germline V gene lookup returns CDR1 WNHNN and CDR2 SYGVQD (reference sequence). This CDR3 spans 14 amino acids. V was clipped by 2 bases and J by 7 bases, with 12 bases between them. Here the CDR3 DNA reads TGCGCCAGCAGTGAGAAGGGGTCGCGGAATGAGCAGTTCTTC. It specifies CASSEKGSRNEQFF.

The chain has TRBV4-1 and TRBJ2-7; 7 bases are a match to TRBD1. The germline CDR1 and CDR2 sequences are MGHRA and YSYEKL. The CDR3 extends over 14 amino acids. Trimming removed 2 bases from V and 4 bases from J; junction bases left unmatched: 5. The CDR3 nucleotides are TGCGCCAGCAGCCAACCCGGGACAGAATACGAGCAGTACTTC. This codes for CASSQPGTEYEQYF.

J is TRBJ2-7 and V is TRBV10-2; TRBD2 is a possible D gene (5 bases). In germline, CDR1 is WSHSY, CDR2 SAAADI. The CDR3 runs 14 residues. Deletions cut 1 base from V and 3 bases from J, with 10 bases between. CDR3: CASSEWVGSYEQYF. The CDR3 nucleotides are TGCGCCAGCAGTGAGTGGGTAGGGAGCTACGAGCAGTACTTC.

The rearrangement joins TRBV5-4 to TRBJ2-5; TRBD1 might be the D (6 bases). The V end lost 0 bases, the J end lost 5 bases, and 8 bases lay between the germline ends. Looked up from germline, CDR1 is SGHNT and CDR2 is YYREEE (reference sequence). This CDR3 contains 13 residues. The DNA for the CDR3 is TGTGCCAGCAGCTTGGCCAGGGGTGAGACCCAGTACTTC. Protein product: CASSLARGETQYF.